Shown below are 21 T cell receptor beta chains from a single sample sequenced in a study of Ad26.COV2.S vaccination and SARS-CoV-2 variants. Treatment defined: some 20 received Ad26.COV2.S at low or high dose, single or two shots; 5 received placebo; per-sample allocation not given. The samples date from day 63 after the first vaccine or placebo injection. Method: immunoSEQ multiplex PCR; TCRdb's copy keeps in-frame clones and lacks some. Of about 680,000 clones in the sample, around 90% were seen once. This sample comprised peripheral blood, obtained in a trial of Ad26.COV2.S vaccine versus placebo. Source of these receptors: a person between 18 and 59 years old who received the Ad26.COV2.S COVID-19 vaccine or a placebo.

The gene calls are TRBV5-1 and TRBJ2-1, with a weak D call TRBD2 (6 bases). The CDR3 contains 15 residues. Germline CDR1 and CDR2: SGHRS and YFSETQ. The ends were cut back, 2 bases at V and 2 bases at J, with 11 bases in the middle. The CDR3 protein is CASSLGGAPYNEQFF. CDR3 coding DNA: TGCGCCAGCAGCTTAGGAGGGGCCCCCTACAATGAGCAGTTCTTC.

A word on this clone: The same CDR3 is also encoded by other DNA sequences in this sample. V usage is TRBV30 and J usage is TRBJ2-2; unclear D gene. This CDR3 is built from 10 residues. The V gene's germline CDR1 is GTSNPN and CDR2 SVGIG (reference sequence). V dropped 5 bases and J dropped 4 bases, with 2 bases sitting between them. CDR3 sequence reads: CAWGTGELFF. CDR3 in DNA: TGTGCCTGGGGCACCGGGGAGCTGTTTTTT.

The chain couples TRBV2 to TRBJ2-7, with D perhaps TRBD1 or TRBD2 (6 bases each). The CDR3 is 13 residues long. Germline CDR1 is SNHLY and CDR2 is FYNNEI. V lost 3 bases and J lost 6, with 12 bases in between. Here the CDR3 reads CASSEVGGSEQYF. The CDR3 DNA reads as TGTGCCAGCAGTGAGGTAGGGGGGTCCGAGCAGTACTTC.

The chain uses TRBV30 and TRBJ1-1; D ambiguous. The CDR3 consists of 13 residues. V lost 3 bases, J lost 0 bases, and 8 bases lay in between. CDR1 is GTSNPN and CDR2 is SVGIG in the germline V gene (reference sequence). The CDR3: CAWRRTLNTEAFF. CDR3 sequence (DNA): TGTGCCTGGAGACGGACGTTGAACACTGAAGCTTTCTTT.

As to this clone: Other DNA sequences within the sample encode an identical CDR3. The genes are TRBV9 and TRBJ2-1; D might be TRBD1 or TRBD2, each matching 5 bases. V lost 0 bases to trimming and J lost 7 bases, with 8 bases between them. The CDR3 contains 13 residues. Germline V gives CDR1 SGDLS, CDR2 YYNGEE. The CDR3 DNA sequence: TGTGCCAGCAGCGTAGCTGGGGGAAATGAGCAGTTCTTC. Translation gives CASSVAGGNEQFF. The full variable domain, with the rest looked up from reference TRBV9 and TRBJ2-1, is DSGVTQTPKHLITATGQRVTLRCSPRSGDLSVYWYQQSLDQGLQFLIQYYNGEERAKGNILERFSAQQFPDLHSELNLSSLELGDSALYFCASSVAGGNEQFFGPGTRLTVL.

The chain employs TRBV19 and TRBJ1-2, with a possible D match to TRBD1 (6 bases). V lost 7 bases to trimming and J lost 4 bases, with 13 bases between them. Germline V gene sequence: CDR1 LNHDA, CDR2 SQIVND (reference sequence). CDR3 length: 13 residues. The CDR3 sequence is CASKDSAFYGYTF. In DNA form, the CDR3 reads TGTGCCAGTAAGGACAGTGCGTTCTATGGCTACACCTTC. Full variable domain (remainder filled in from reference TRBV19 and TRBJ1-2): DGGITQSPKYLFRKEGQNVTLSCEQNLNHDAMYWYRQDPGQGLRLIYYSQIVNDFQKGDIAEGYSVSREKKESFPLTVTSAQKNPTAFYLCASKDSAFYGYTFGSGTRLTVV.

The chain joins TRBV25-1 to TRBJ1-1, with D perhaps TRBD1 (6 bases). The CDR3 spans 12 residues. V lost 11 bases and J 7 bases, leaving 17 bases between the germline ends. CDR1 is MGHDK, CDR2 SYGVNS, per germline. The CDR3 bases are TGTGCCTCAAGGAACAGGGAGGGTGAAGCTTTCTTT. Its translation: CASRNREGEAFF.

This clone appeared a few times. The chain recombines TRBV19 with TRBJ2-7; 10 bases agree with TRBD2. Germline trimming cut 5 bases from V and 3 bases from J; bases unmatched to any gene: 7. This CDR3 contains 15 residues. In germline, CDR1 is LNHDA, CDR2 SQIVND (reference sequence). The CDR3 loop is CASSPPGTSDYEQYF. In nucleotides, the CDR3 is TGTGCCAGTAGTCCTCCCGGGACTAGCGACTACGAGCAGTACTTC.

CDR3 region: CASSLDRATDTQYF. The CDR3 region has the DNA TGTGCCAGCAGCTTAGATAGGGCAACAGATACGCAGTATTTT. The chain carries TRBV11-2 and TRBJ2-3; no firm D call. V shed 0 bases and J shed 3 bases, with 7 bases lying between them. The V gene's germline CDR1 is SGHAT and CDR2 FQNNGV. There are 14 residues in the CDR3.

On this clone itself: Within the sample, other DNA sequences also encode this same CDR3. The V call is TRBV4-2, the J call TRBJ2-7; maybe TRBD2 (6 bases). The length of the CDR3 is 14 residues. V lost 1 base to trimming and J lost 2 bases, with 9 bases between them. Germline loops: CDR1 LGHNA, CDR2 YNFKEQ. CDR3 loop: CASSQGGGTYEQYF. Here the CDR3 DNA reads TGTGCCAGCAGCCAAGGGGGCGGGACCTACGAGCAGTACTTC.

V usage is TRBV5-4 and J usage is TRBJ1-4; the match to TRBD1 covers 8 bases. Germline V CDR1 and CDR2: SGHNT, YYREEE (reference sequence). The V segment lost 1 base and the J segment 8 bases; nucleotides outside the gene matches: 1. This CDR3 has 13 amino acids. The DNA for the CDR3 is TGTGCCAGCAGCTTGCAGGGGGCGGAAAAACTGTTTTTT. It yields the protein CASSLQGAEKLFF.

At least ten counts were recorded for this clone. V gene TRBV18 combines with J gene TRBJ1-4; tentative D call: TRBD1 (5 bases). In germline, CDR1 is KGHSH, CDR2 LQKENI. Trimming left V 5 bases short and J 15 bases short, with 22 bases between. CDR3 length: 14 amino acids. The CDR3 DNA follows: TGTGCCAGCTCAGCGGGCGCGGGGCCCCAGGGAGTGTTTTTT. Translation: CASSAGAGPQGVFF. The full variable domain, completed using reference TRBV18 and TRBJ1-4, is NAGVMQNPRHLVRRRGQEARLRCSPMKGHSHVYWYRQLPEEGLKFMVYLQKENIIDESGMPKERFSAEFPKEGPSILRIQQVVRGDSAAYFCASSAGAGPQGVFFGSGTQLSVL.

CDR3 residues: CASSFHRGLAATGELFF. CDR3 in DNA: TGTGCCAGCAGTTTCCACCGGGGACTAGCGGCCACCGGGGAGCTGTTTTTT. The chain has TRBV27 and TRBJ2-2, with 11 bases matching TRBD2. The germline CDR1 and CDR2 sequences are MNHEY and SMNVEV (reference sequence). The J segment lost 4 bases and the V segment lost 3 bases, leaving 7 bases of the junction unmatched. This CDR3 region has 17 residues.

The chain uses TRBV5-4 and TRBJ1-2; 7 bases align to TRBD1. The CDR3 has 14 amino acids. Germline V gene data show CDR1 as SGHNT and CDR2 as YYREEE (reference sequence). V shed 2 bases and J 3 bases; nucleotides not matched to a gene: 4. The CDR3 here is CASSFSDRDYGYTF. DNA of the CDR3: TGTGCCAGCAGCTTCTCCGACAGGGACTATGGCTACACCTTC.

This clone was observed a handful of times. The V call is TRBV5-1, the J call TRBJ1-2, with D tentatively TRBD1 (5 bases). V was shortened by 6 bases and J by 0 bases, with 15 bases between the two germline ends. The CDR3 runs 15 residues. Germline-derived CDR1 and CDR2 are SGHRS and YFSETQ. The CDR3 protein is CASNNPDTANYGYTF. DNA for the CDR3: TGCGCCAGCAACAACCCGGACACCGCTAACTATGGCTACACCTTC. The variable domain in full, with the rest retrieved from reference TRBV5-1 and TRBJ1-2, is KAGVTQTPRYLIKTRGQQVTLSCSPISGHRSVSWYQQTPGQGLQFLFEYFSETQRNKGNFPGRFSGRQFSNSRSEMNVSTLELGDSALYLCASNNPDTANYGYTFGSGTRLTVV.

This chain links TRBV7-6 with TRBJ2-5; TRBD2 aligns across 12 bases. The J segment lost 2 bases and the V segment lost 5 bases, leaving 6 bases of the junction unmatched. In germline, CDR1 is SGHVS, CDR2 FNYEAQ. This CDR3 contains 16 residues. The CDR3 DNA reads TGTGCCAGCAGCCCAAGACTAGCGGGAGAACAAGAGACCCAGTACTTC. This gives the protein CASSPRLAGEQETQYF.

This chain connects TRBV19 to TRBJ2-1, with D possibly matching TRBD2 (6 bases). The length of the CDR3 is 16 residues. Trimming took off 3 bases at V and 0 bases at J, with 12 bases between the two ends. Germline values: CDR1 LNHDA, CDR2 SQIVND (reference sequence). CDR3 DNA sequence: TGTGCCAGTAGTATGAGAGCTAGCGTCTCCTACAATGAGCAGTTCTTC. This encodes CASSMRASVSYNEQFF.

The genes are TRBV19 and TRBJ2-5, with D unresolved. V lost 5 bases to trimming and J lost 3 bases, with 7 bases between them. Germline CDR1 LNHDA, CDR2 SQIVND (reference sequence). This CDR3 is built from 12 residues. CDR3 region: CASSWGKETQYF. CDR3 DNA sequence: TGTGCCAGTAGTTGGGGAAAAGAGACCCAGTACTTC.

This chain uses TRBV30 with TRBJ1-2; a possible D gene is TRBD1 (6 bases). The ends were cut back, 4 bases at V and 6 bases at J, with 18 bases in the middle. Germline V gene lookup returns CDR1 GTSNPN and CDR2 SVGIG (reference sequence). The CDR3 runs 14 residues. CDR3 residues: CAWNPGTLENGYTF. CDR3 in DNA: TGTGCCTGGAATCCGGGGACACTGGAAAATGGCTACACCTTC.

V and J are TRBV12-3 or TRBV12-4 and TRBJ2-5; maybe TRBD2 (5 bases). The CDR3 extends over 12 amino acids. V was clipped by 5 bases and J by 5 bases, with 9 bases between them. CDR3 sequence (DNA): TGTGCCAGCAGTGGGTCGGGGGAGACCCAGTACTTC. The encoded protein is CASSGSGETQYF.

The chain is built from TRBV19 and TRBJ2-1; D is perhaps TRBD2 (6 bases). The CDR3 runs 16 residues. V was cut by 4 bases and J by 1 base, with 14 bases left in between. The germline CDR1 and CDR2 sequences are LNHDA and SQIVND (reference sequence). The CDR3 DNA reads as TGTGCCAGTAGTAGCCCCGCGGGACTTTCCTACAATGAGCAGTTCTTC. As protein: CASSSPAGLSYNEQFF.